Reported below is one T cell receptor (beta chain). Noted time point: blood 4 weeks post-SBRT, at nephrectomy. Treatment specified: 15 Gy SBRT to primary tumor, nephrectomy 4 weeks later. The protocol was immunoSEQ multiplex PCR, while the TCRdb copy is restricted to in-frame clones and leaves out a portion. Of about 83,000 clones in the sample, approximately 87% were seen once. Deletions cut 2 bases from V and 5 bases from J, with 6 bases between. Germline loops: CDR1 MNHNS, CDR2 SASEGT. The CDR3 sequence is 12 residues long. These data are taken from a study of radiation and T cells in renal cell carcinoma.

The receptor was derived from a woman aged 55-70 years with renal cell carcinoma. Here the sequenced sample was blood, taken from a patient whose treatment included radiotherapy and nephrectomy. The chain employs TRBV6-1 and TRBJ1-2; the D is unclear. CDR3 DNA sequence: TGTGCCAGCAGTGAATTGGGTTATGGCTACACCTTC. Translated, it gives CASSELGYGYTF.